This T cell receptor (beta chain) was sequenced for a study of cytomegalovirus exposure and HLA in healthy donors. Study as a whole: Unique TCRs from HLA-typed donors, 70 million to 85 million of them, were held in an early data release.

The junction had 2 bases not matched to a gene; V was cut back by 3 bases and J by 2 bases. The germline gives CDR1 SGHKS, CDR2 YYEKEE (reference sequence). The CDR3 runs to 14 residues. 13 Jbeta primers and 60 Vbeta primers were used for the PCR. The repertoire was sequenced with immunoSEQ multiplex PCR; TCRdb's copy has only in-frame clones and lacks some. The data show about 190,000 clones, around 87% seen once. This clone was found once. Its matching antigen is unknown. Study-level results: Later on, a genetic analysis was performed. It linked a missense variant in DCLRE1C with V- and J-gene trimming of TCR beta.

The receptor comes from a man between 25 and 39 years old in good health and CMV-seronegative. The chain combines TRBV5-5 with TRBJ2-7; 10 positions agree with TRBD2. Sequencing input: PBMCs. CDR3: CASSSGLAAYEQYF. In nucleotides, the CDR3 is TGTGCCAGCAGCTCAGGACTAGCGGCCTACGAGCAGTACTTC. Full variable domain (outside the CDR3, taken from reference TRBV5-5 and TRBJ2-7): DAGVTQSPTHLIKTRGQQVTLRCSPISGHKSVSWYQQVLGQGPQFIFQYYEKEERGRGNFPDRFSARQFPNYSSELNVNALLLGDSALYLCASSSGLAAYEQYFGPGTRLTVT.